Below are 10 T cell receptor beta chains sequenced from a single sample in a study of shared clonotypes between healthy human individuals. TCRdb keeps only in-frame clones here, not all; method: immunoSEQ multiplex PCR. The sample has 600,000 to 750,000 clones; roughly 78% are singletons. Sequenced sample: memory CD4+ T cells sorted from blood. Subset noted: CD45RA-negative fraction. These receptors all come from a woman between 25 and 40 years old in good health.

This clone was recorded once. This chain links TRBV4-1 with TRBJ1-4, with D unclear. This CDR3 contains 16 residues. V dropped 4 bases and J dropped 5 bases, with 17 bases sitting between them. CDR1 and CDR2 from the germline V gene are MGHRA and YSYEKL. CDR3 in DNA: TGCGCCAGCAGCCGGGAGGCAGGCCGCCTCAATGAAAAACTGTTTTTT. The encoded protein is CASSREAGRLNEKLFF.

The chain couples TRBV5-1 to TRBJ1-3; the D gene is possibly TRBD1 (5 bases). Germline CDR1 SGHRS, CDR2 YFSETQ. With 0 bases removed from V and 0 bases from J, the gap between germline ends came to 16 bases. This CDR3 has 18 residues. In nucleotides, the CDR3 is TGCGCCAGCAGCTTGGTGGGACTATCAGCACTCTCTGGAAACACCATATATTTT. It codes for CASSLVGLSALSGNTIYF.

J is TRBJ2-3 and V is TRBV5-6; 8 bases agree with TRBD2. V shed 2 bases and J 4 bases; nucleotides not matched to a gene: 6. The CDR3 is 15 residues long. The V gene's germline CDR1 is SGHDT and CDR2 YYEEEE. The CDR3 coding sequence is TGTGCCAGCAGCTTTGGCGGGGGGCGCGCAGATACGCAGTATTTT. Its protein product is CASSFGGGRADTQYF.

This chain links TRBV11-2 with TRBJ1-1; unclear D gene. CDR1 and CDR2 (germline): SGHAT, FQNNGV. CDR3 length: 14 residues. Between the trimmed V and J ends, which lost 6 bases and 0 bases, there was a span of 11 bases. As DNA, the CDR3 is TGTGCCAGCAGGTCAATTTTAATGAACACTGAAGCTTTCTTT. Translation: CASRSILMNTEAFF.

The chain combines TRBV7-9 with TRBJ1-2; 7 bases map to TRBD1. The CDR3 spans 14 residues. Germline CDR1 and CDR2: SEHNR and FQNEAQ (reference sequence). The trim removed 3 bases at V and 6 bases at J, leaving 7 bases unmatched. DNA for the CDR3: TGTGCCAGCAGCTTTATGTCAGGGGGAGATGGCTACACCTTC. Amino acids: CASSFMSGGDGYTF.

The gene calls are TRBV5-1 and TRBJ2-1, with 9 bases lining up with TRBD2. This CDR3 is built from 15 residues. V gave up 5 bases and J gave up 7 bases; unmatched junction bases: 10. Germline V gene lookup returns CDR1 SGHRS and CDR2 YFSETQ. The CDR3 sequence is CASRTVAGEENEQFF. The CDR3 DNA is TGCGCCAGCAGAACGGTAGCGGGAGAGGAGAATGAGCAGTTCTTC.

The rearrangement uses TRBV11-2 and TRBJ1-5; D call uncertain. The germline V gene has CDR1 SGHAT and CDR2 FQNNGV. Trimming pared 4 bases from V and 1 base from J, leaving 5 bases between. This CDR3 has 13 amino acids. CDR3 nucleotide sequence: TGTGCCAGCAGCTCCAGCAGCAATCAGCCCCAGCATTTT. Protein sequence: CASSSSSNQPQHF. Together with reference TRBV11-2 and TRBJ1-5, the CDR3 gives the full variable domain: EAGVAQSPRYKIIEKRQSVAFWCNPISGHATLYWYQQILGQGPKLLIQFQNNGVVDDSQLPKDRFSAERLKGVDSTLKIQPAKLEDSAVYLCASSSSSNQPQHFGDGTRLSIL.

The chain carries TRBV6-5 and TRBJ2-7; weak D call: TRBD2 (5 bases). The CDR3 spans 11 residues. Per germline, CDR1 MNHEY and CDR2 SVGAGI. The V and J ends lost 6 bases and 5 bases respectively, with 8 bases between them. CDR3 residues: CASRDGNEQYF. For the CDR3, the DNA is TGTGCCAGCAGGGACGGGAACGAGCAGTACTTC.

This chain connects TRBV7-2 to TRBJ2-1; tentative D call: TRBD1 (6 bases). CDR1 is SGHTA, CDR2 FQGNSA, per germline. V lost 2 bases, J lost 9 bases, and 14 bases lay in between. The length of the CDR3 is 14 residues. The CDR3 loop is CASSLNSGVSEQFF. CDR3 DNA sequence: TGTGCCAGCAGCTTAAATTCAGGGGTTAGTGAGCAGTTCTTC.

This chain joins TRBV18 and TRBJ2-5; TRBD1 agrees at 10 bases. Germline V gene sequence: CDR1 KGHSH, CDR2 LQKENI. This CDR3 comprises 15 residues. The V segment lost 4 bases and the J segment 2 bases; nucleotides outside the gene matches: 4. DNA of the CDR3: TGTGCCAGCTCACGGGGGACAGGGGCGCAAGAGACCCAGTACTTC. Translating gives CASSRGTGAQETQYF.